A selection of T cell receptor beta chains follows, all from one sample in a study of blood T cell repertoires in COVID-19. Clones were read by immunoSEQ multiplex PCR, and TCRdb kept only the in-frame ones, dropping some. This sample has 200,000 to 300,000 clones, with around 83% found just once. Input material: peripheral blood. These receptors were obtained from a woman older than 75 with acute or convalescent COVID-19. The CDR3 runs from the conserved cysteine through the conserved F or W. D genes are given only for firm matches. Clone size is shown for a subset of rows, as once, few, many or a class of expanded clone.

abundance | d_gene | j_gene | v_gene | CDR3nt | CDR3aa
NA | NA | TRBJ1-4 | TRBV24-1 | TGTGCCACCAGTGACGGACAGCCGGCAACTAATGAAAAACTGTTTTTT | CATSDGQPATNEKLFF
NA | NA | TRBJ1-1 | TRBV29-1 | TGCAGCGTCGCCTCGGGGGTCAACACTGAAGCTTTCTTT | CSVASGVNTEAFF
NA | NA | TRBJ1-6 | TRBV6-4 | TGTGCCAGCCGGGGCGGGGCAGGAACCTATAATTCACCCCTCCACTTT | CASRGGAGTYNSPLHF
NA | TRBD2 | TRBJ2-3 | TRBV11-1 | TGTGCCAGCAGCCCCCGAGAAGCGGGGGGCACAGATACGCAGTATTTT | CASSPREAGGTDTQYF
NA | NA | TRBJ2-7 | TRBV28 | TGTGCCAGCAGTTTGGGCAGAACCTACGAGCAGTACTTC | CASSLGRTYEQYF
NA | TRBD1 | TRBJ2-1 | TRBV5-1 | TGCGCCAGCAGCTCCGGGACAGGGGGTTACAATGAGCAGTTCTTC | CASSSGTGGYNEQFF
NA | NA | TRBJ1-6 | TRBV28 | TGTGCCAGCAGTCTAAGGGGGTTGAATTCACCCCTCCACTTT | CASSLRGLNSPLHF
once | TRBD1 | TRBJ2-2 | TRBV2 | TGTGCCAGCAGTTCCGGGACAGGGGGTACCGGGGAGCTGTTTTTT | CASSSGTGGTGELFF
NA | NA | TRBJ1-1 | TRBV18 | TGTGCCAGCTCAAGACTCTTGAACACTGAAGCTTTCTTT | CASSRLLNTEAFF
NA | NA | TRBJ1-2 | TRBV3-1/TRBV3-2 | TGTGCCAGCAGCCAAGATCTCGGGGGACGCTATGGCTACACCTTC | CASSQDLGGRYGYTF
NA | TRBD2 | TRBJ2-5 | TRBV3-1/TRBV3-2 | TGTGCCAGCACCACGGGACTAGCGAACCAAGAGACCCAGTACTTC | CASTTGLANQETQYF
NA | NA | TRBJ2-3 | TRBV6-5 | TGTGCCAGCAGCAGGGACTCGAGCACAGATACGCAGTATTTT | CASSRDSSTDTQYF
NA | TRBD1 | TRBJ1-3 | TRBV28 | TGTGCCAGCAGTAACCAACAGGGGATCCCTATCTCTGGAAACACCATATATTTT | CASSNQQGIPISGNTIYF
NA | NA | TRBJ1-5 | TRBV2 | TGTGCCAGCAGTGAAGGGTTGAGTCGGGGCAATCAGCCCCAGCATTTT | CASSEGLSRGNQPQHF
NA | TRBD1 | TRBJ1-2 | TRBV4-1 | TGCGCCAGCAGCCAAGATCAGGGACAGGGCTCATGGTATGGCTACACCTTC | CASSQDQGQGSWYGYTF
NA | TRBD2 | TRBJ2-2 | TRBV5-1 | TGCGCCAGCAGCGCCGGGACTCTAGCGGGGGACACCGGGGAGCTGTTTTTT | CASSAGTLAGDTGELFF
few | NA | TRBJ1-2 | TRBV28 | TGTGCCAGCAGCCCCAGGGCCTATGGCTACACCTTC | CASSPRAYGYTF
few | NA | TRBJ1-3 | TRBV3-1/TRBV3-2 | TGTGCCAGCAGCCCCCGGGGAGGCCCCTCTGGAAACACCATATATTTT | CASSPRGGPSGNTIYF
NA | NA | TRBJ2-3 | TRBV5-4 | TGTGCCAGCAGCAAACCGGCGGCAGATACGCAGTATTTT | CASSKPAADTQYF
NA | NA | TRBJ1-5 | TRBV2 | TGTGCCAGCAGTTTTACAGAGAAGCAGCCCCAGCATTTT | CASSFTEKQPQHF
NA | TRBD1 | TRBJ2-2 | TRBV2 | TGTGCCAGCAGTGAACCCGGCAGGGACAGGTCCGGGGAGCTGTTTTTT | CASSEPGRDRSGELFF
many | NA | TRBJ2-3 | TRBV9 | TGTGCCAGCAGCGTAGGGGCTAGCACAGATACGCAGTATTTT | CASSVGASTDTQYF
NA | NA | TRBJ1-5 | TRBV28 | TGTGCCAGCAGTTTGCAGGGGCCGAATCAGCCCCAGCATTTT | CASSLQGPNQPQHF
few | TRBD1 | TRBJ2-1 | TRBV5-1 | TGCGCCAGCAGCCGTGGGACAGTCAATGAGCAGTTCTTC | CASSRGTVNEQFF
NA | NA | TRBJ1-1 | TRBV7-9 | TGTGCCAGCAGCTTAGACCCCGGGAACACTGAAGCTTTCTTT | CASSLDPGNTEAFF
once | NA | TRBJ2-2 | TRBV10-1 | TGCGCCAGCAGTGTGGGGGGAGACACCGGGGAGCTGTTTTTT | CASSVGGDTGELFF
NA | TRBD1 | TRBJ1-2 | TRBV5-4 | TGTGCCAGCAGCCCGCCGGGACAGAACTATGGCTACACCTTC | CASSPPGQNYGYTF
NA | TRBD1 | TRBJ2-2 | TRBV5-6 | TGTGCCAGCAGCTTTGGACAGGGGTCGGCCGGGGAGCTGTTTTTT | CASSFGQGSAGELFF